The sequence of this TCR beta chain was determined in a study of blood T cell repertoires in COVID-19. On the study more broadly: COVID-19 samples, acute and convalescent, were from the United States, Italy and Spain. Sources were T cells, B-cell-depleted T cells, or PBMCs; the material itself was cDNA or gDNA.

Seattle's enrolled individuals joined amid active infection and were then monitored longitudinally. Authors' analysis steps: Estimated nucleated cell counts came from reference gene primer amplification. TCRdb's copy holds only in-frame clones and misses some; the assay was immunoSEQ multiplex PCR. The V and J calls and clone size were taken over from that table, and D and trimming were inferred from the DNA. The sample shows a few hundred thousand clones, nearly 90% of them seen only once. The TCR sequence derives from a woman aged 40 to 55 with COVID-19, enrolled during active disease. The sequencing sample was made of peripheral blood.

Here the CDR3 DNA reads TGTGCCAGCAAGAGCGGGGGGCCTGAAGCTTTCTTT. Translation: CASKSGGPEAFF. The chain links TRBV12-3 or TRBV12-4 to TRBJ1-1; D is perhaps TRBD1 (6 bases). The CDR3 runs 12 residues. Between the trimmed V and J ends, which lost 7 bases and 6 bases, there was a span of 12 bases.